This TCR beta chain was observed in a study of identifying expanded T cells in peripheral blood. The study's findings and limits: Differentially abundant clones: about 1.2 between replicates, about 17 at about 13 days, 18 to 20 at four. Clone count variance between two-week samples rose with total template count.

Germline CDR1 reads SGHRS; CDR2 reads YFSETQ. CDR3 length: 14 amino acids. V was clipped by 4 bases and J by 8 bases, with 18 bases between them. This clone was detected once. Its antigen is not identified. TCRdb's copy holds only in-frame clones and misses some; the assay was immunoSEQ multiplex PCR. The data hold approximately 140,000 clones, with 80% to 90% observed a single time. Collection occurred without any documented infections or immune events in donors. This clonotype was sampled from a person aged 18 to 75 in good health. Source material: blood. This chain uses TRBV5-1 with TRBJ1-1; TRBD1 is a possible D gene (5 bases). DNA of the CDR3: TGCGCCAGCAGCATATACACCGGGACGGTCGAAGCTTTCTTT. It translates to CASSIYTGTVEAFF. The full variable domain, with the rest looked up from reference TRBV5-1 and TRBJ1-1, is KAGVTQTPRYLIKTRGQQVTLSCSPISGHRSVSWYQQTPGQGLQFLFEYFSETQRNKGNFPGRFSGRQFSNSRSEMNVSTLELGDSALYLCASSIYTGTVEAFFGQGTRLTVV.